This paragraph covers one TCR beta chain sequence. Unmatched junction bases numbered 7, after V lost 10 bases and J lost 5 bases. The CDR3 length is 12 residues. The V gene's germline CDR1 is MDHEN and CDR2 SYDVKM. The data stem from a study of blood T cell repertoires in COVID-19. Study context: Whether acute or convalescent, the COVID-19 samples came from the United States, Italy and Spain.

Methods used by the authors: Nucleated cell number was recorded as an estimate derived from reference gene primer amplification. Here immunoSEQ multiplex PCR was the method, and the copy in TCRdb shows in-frame clones only, minus some. D and trimming were read from the DNA, whereas the V and J calls and clone size are those reported in that table. The sample carries about 130,000 clones, 75% to 85% recorded once. The chain has TRBV28 and TRBJ1-2; 7 positions agree with TRBD1. The specimen was peripheral blood. The receptor comes from a man aged 35 to 55 with active or convalescent COVID-19. The CDR3 DNA reads as TGTGCCATAATACAGGGGAAATATGGCTACACCTTC. It specifies CAIIQGKYGYTF.